Shown below are 9 T cell receptor beta chains from a single sample sequenced in a study of spatial heterogeneity in lung cancer. Study-wide results and caveats: The study found that expanded intratumoral alpha and beta TCR counts tracked tumor mutation counts.

TCRdb reanalysed the 5' RACE reads using MiXCR and keeps one entry per CDR3 protein. This table holds over 10,000 distinct CDR3 sequences, around 5.6% found once. Time point specified: sample taken at primary tumor resection. These receptors' targets are unknown. The sample consisted of lung tumor tissue, taken at surgery. These TCRs come from a female donor with early-stage non-small cell lung cancer.

Written as DNA, the CDR3 is TGTGCCAGCAGCTCCTACGCCCGGGCAGGGGAAAAACTGTTTTTT. Translated: CASSSYARAGEKLFF. This chain uses TRBV7-1 with TRBJ1-4; a possible D gene is TRBD1 (5 bases). TRBV7-1 is an open reading frame, and its role is uncertain. The CDR3 is 15 amino acids. V lost 3 bases and J lost 8, with 16 bases in between.

This clonotype showed up many times. V and J are TRBV20-1 and TRBJ1-6; D gene ambiguous. V gave up 1 base and J gave up 13 bases, with 11 bases separating them. This CDR3 spans 12 amino acids. The germline CDR1 and CDR2 sequences are DFQATT and SNEGSKA (reference sequence). For the CDR3, the DNA is TGCAGTGCTAGAGGGGAGGCATCCCCCCTCCACTTT. It codes for CSARGEASPLHF.

The sample holds many counts of this clonotype. This chain uses TRBV5-1 with TRBJ2-1; TRBD2 agrees at 11 bases. Germline V gene sequence: CDR1 SGHRS, CDR2 YFSETQ. The CDR3 contains 16 residues. Trimming removed 4 bases from V and 4 bases from J; junction bases left unmatched: 7. CDR3 sequence reads: CASSKGTSGGYNEQFF. The CDR3 DNA reads TGCGCCAGCAGCAAGGGCACTAGCGGGGGTTACAATGAGCAGTTCTTC.

This clonotype was observed a few times. V is TRBV6-5 and J is TRBJ2-3, with D maybe TRBD2 (5 bases). Germline V CDR1 and CDR2: MNHEY, SVGAGI. There are 16 residues in the CDR3. The ends were cut back, 2 bases at V and 3 bases at J, with 15 bases in the middle. For the CDR3, the DNA is TGTGCCAGCAGTTACGGCGGTGGGAGAACAACAGATACGCAGTATTTT. Protein sequence: CASSYGGGRTTDTQYF.

This clonotype was picked up many times. The J gene is TRBJ1-4, the V gene TRBV5-5; D gene unclear. The CDR3 spans 15 residues. The ends were cut back, 1 base at V and 0 bases at J, with 7 bases in the middle. Per germline, CDR1 SGHKS and CDR2 YYEKEE (reference sequence). CDR3 sequence: CASSLKVATNEKLFF. The CDR3 coding sequence is TGTGCCAGCAGCTTGAAGGTTGCAACTAATGAAAAACTGTTTTTT.

This clonotype was counted many times. The chain links TRBV12-3 or TRBV12-4 to TRBJ1-5, with 10 bases fitting TRBD1. J gave up 2 bases and V 6 bases, and 4 bases lay outside the gene matches. The CDR3 spans 15 residues. CDR3 in DNA: TGTGCCAGCAGACCGGACAGGGGGGGCAATCAGCCCCAGCATTTT. This gives the protein CASRPDRGGNQPQHF.

This clonotype was counted many times. The chain combines TRBV20-1 with TRBJ2-7; D remains unclear. Trimming pared 5 bases from V and 6 bases from J, leaving 14 bases between. Looked up from germline, CDR1 is DFQATT and CDR2 is SNEGSKA (reference sequence). There are 12 residues in the CDR3. The CDR3 is CSAPRFWTEQYF. In nucleotides, the CDR3 is TGCAGTGCTCCCCGGTTCTGGACCGAGCAGTACTTC.

This clonotype is deemed medium-sized. The CDR3: CASREYGTEINSPLHF. The CDR3 DNA is TGTGCCAGCAGGGAGTACGGGACAGAAATTAATTCACCCCTCCACTTT. This rearrangement joins TRBV6-1 to TRBJ1-6; 7 nucleotides line up with TRBD1. Germline V gene sequence: CDR1 MNHNS, CDR2 SASEGT. The V and J ends lost 6 bases and 6 bases, in that order; junction bases with no gene match: 11. The CDR3 runs 16 residues.

This clonotype occurred many times. V and J are TRBV19 and TRBJ2-6; no reliable D call. V lost 5 bases and J 0 bases, leaving 11 bases between the germline ends. CDR3 length: 16 residues. The germline V gene encodes CDR1 LNHDA and CDR2 SQIVND (reference sequence). This chain's CDR3 is CASSPQANSGANVLTF. In DNA form, the CDR3 reads TGTGCCAGTAGTCCCCAAGCGAACTCTGGGGCCAACGTCCTGACTTTC. The entire variable domain, with the rest obtained from reference TRBV19 and TRBJ2-6, is as follows: DGGITQSPKYLFRKEGQNVTLSCEQNLNHDAMYWYRQDPGQGLRLIYYSQIVNDFQKGDIAEGYSVSREKKESFPLTVTSAQKNPTAFYLCASSPQANSGANVLTFGAGSRLTVL.